This TCR beta chain was obtained from a study of regulatory T cells in long-lasting Graves disease. About the study: Persistence in Graves' disease denoted antithyroid drug use beyond 5 years alongside positive TSH receptor antibodies.

There are many counts of this clonotype. Its antigen is unknown. Trimming shortened V by 2 bases and J by 2 bases, and 12 bases separated the two germline ends. The CDR3 is 15 amino acids. Looked up from germline, CDR1 is SEHNR and CDR2 is FQNEAQ (reference sequence). Study-level results: There were preferences for TRBV28, TRBJ1-2 and TRBJ2-5 in persistent disease. Newly diagnosed patients had higher TCR diversity than persistent Graves' patients did.

Time point reported: persistent/refractory GD, antithyroid drugs over 5 years with positive TRAb. Generation of the TCR library employed RNA extracted from PBMCs. The diagnosis of Graves' disease used American Thyroid Association guidelines. Investigators prepared the TCR beta libraries by applying iRepertoire HTBI primers and Arm-PCR of CDR3 regions. Each CDR3 protein is one row after TCRdb ran MiXCR on the multiplex PCR reads. The sample shows almost 350,000 distinct CDR3 sequences, about 20% of them seen only once. This chain links TRBV7-9 with TRBJ2-5, with D possibly matching TRBD1 (5 bases). The TCR sequence derives from a female donor with Graves disease. The sample consisted of peripheral blood mononuclear cells (PBMCs), taken when the disease was refractory, from a patient treated with antithyroid drugs. In DNA form, the CDR3 reads TGTGCCAGCAGCTTAATTGTGGGGCCTCAAGAGACCCAGTACTTC. Protein product: CASSLIVGPQETQYF.